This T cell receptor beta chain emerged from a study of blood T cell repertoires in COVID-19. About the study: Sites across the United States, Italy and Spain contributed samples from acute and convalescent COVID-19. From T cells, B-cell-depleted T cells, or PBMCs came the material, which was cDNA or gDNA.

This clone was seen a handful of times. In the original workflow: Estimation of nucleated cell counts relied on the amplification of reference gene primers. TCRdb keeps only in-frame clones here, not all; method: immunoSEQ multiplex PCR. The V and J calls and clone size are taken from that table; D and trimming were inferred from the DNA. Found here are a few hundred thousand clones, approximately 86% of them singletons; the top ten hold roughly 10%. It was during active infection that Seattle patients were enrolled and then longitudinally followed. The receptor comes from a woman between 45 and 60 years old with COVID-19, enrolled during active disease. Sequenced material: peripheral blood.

The CDR3 nucleotides are TGTGCCAGTAGCGCAGACAGTAGCAATCAGCCCCAGCATTTT. As protein: CASSADSSNQPQHF. The V gene is TRBV19, the J gene TRBJ1-5; a weak D match, TRBD1 (5 bases). Per germline, CDR1 LNHDA and CDR2 SQIVND (reference sequence). Trimming cost V 6 bases and J 0 bases, with 9 bases left between them. The CDR3 totals 14 residues. Together with reference TRBV19 and TRBJ1-5, the CDR3 gives the full variable domain: DGGITQSPKYLFRKEGQNVTLSCEQNLNHDAMYWYRQDPGQGLRLIYYSQIVNDFQKGDIAEGYSVSREKKESFPLTVTSAQKNPTAFYLCASSADSSNQPQHFGDGTRLSIL.